These 27 T cell receptor beta chains came from one sample sequenced in a study of cytomegalovirus exposure and HLA in healthy donors. The primer mix had 60 Vbeta and 13 Jbeta primers. Data came from immunoSEQ multiplex PCR; TCRdb stores just in-frame clones and leaves some out. Among nearly 110,000 clones listed, 70% to 80% were seen once. Sequencing was performed on PBMCs. Receptor source: a man between 60 and 75 years old in good health and CMV-seronegative.

The rearrangement uses TRBV6-5 and TRBJ2-1; the match to TRBD2 covers 8 bases. CDR1 and CDR2 (germline): MNHEY, SVGAGI. The CDR3 totals 15 residues. J lost 8 bases, V lost 7 bases, and 13 bases had no gene match. The CDR3 sequence is CASTNHGGGSYEQFF. The CDR3 DNA follows: TGTGCCAGCACCAATCACGGGGGGGGATCCTATGAGCAGTTCTTC.

Details on this clone: One junction end disagrees with the germline gene, perhaps due to a read error. The sample carries other DNA sequences with the same CDR3. V is TRBV9 and J is TRBJ2-2, with TRBD1 identical over 11 bases. The germline V gene encodes CDR1 SGDLS and CDR2 YYNGEE. This CDR3 is built from 12 residues. CDR3 sequence: CASSGGQGELFF. Written as DNA, the CDR3 is TGTGCCAGCAGCGGGGGACAGGGGGAGCTGTTTTTC.

This chain connects TRBV4-2 to TRBJ1-2; 8 bases align to TRBD1. The V gene's germline CDR1 is LGHNA and CDR2 YNFKEQ. With V trimmed by 5 bases and J by 0 bases, 11 bases remained unmatched. This CDR3 has 17 residues. For the CDR3, the DNA is TGTGCCAGCAGCTCCGATCAGGGGGCGAAAGCTAACTATGGCTACACCTTC. It yields the protein CASSSDQGAKANYGYTF.

This chain links TRBV5-4 with TRBJ2-5, with 9 bases that match TRBD2. CDR3 length: 14 residues. V lost 3 bases and J lost 4; bases outside the gene matches: 4. Per the germline V gene, CDR1 is SGHNT and CDR2 is YYREEE (reference sequence). CDR3 in amino acids: CASSSRTSVETQYF. The DNA of the CDR3 is TGTGCCAGCAGCTCTAGGACTAGCGTAGAGACCCAGTACTTC.

This clone was found once. The gene calls are TRBV2 and TRBJ2-2; 12 bases are shared with TRBD2. Germline-derived CDR1 and CDR2 are SNHLY and FYNNEI. The J segment lost 4 bases and the V segment lost 7 bases, leaving 4 bases of the junction unmatched. CDR3 length: 15 amino acids. CDR3 sequence: CASISGLAGTGELFF. The CDR3 region has the DNA TGTGCCAGCATATCGGGACTAGCGGGCACCGGGGAGCTGTTTTTT.

The chain couples TRBV6-5 to TRBJ2-3; 9 bases line up with TRBD2. Germline CDR1 reads MNHEY; CDR2 reads SVGAGI. The CDR3 extends over 15 amino acids. V shed 6 bases, J shed 0 bases, and the junction held 4 bases outside the gene matches. CDR3 region: CASRNGLASTDTQYF. The DNA for the CDR3 is TGTGCCAGCAGAAACGGACTAGCGAGCACAGATACGCAGTATTTT.

The chain employs TRBV11-2 and TRBJ1-1; D is unclear. CDR1 and CDR2 from the germline V gene are SGHAT and FQNNGV. The CDR3 has 16 amino acids. The V and J ends lost 1 base and 1 base respectively, with 13 bases between them. CDR3 nucleotide sequence: TGTGCCAGCAGCTTAGGCGGAGCAGGAGGGAACACTGAAGCTTTCTTT. Its protein product is CASSLGGAGGNTEAFF.

This clone was seen more than once but under ten times. V gene TRBV4-3 combines with J gene TRBJ1-4, with 7 bases aligning to TRBD1. The J segment lost 6 bases and the V segment lost 3 bases, leaving 10 bases of the junction unmatched. This CDR3 region has 16 residues. CDR1 is LGHNA, CDR2 YSLEER, per germline. The CDR3 loop reads CASSHTSRQGDEKLFF. The CDR3 DNA reads as TGCGCCAGCAGCCACACCTCTCGACAGGGTGATGAAAAACTGTTTTTT.

Details on this clone: The junction and the germline gene differ at one end; a read error may be behind it. Other DNA sequences from this sample encode an identical CDR3 as well. This rearrangement joins TRBV5-6 to TRBJ2-3; TRBD1 agrees at 9 bases. Germline values: CDR1 SGHDT, CDR2 YYEEEE. The CDR3 has 16 residues. In nucleotides, the CDR3 is TGCGCCAGCACCTACGCGGACAGGGGAAGCACAGATACGCAGTATTTT. Translation: CASTYADRGSTDTQYF. Full variable domain (rest looked up from reference TRBV5-6 and TRBJ2-3): DAGVTQSPTHLIKTRGQQVTLRCSPKSGHDTVSWYQQALGQGPQFIFQYYEEEERQRGNFPDRFSGHQFPNYSSELNVNALLLGDSALYLCASTYADRGSTDTQYFGPGTRLTVL.

This chain connects TRBV4-3 to TRBJ1-2; D might be TRBD1 (5 bases). The V gene's germline CDR1 is LGHNA and CDR2 YSLEER. The V end lost 0 bases, the J end lost 4 bases, and 12 bases lay between the germline ends. This CDR3 spans 15 amino acids. CDR3 nucleotides: TGCGCCAGCAGCCAAGATCATGGGGGGGTCTATGGCTACACCTTC. It is translated as CASSQDHGGVYGYTF.

The chain carries TRBV18 and TRBJ2-2; D not resolved. Between the trimmed V and J ends, which lost 2 bases and 7 bases, there was a span of 8 bases. The germline V gene has CDR1 KGHSH and CDR2 LQKENI. CDR3 length: 13 residues. The CDR3 loop reads CASSPDFGGELFF. CDR3 DNA: TGTGCCAGCTCACCAGACTTCGGCGGGGAGCTGTTTTTT.

The CDR3 is CASSLARGAGSEAFF. CDR3 DNA: TGTGCCAGCAGCTTAGCCCGGGGCGCGGGGTCTGAAGCTTTCTTT. The V and J genes are TRBV7-9 and TRBJ1-1; maybe TRBD1 (5 bases). With 0 bases removed from V and 6 bases from J, the gap between germline ends came to 14 bases. CDR3 size: 15 residues. Per the germline V gene, CDR1 is SEHNR and CDR2 is FQNEAQ (reference sequence).

Regarding this clone: The junction differs from germline at one of its ends, possibly a read error. This sequence joins TRBV11-2 and TRBJ2-7, with 10 bases identical to TRBD1. The CDR3 totals 12 residues. Germline CDR1 is SGHAT and CDR2 is FQNNGV. The CDR3, as DNA: TGTGCCAGCAGTTTTTTAGCTGGGACAGGGGACTTC. Translating it yields CASSFLAGTGDF.

This sequence joins TRBV7-9 and TRBJ2-7; 12 bases are a match to TRBD2. CDR1 is SEHNR, CDR2 FQNEAQ, per germline (reference sequence). The CDR3 is made up of 15 amino acids. V was pared by 5 bases and J by 1 base, with 3 bases of the junction left unmatched. CDR3 amino acids: CASSRTSGASYEQYF. The CDR3 nucleotides are TGTGCCAGCAGCCGGACTAGCGGGGCGTCCTACGAGCAGTACTTC.

This clone was seen just once. The CDR3 DNA sequence: TGTGCCAGCAACAAAGAGGGGGGGGTACCGGGATTAGTGCGCTATGGCTACACCTTC. It translates to CASNKEGGVPGLVRYGYTF. The chain couples TRBV9 to TRBJ1-2; D may be TRBD1 (6 bases). V was trimmed by 6 bases and J by 4 bases, leaving 31 bases between them. The CDR3 contains 19 residues. CDR1 SGDLS and CDR2 YYNGEE come from the germline V gene. Filled out from reference TRBV9 and TRBJ1-2, the complete variable domain reads DSGVTQTPKHLITATGQRVTLRCSPRSGDLSVYWYQQSLDQGLQFLIQYYNGEERAKGNILERFSAQQFPDLHSELNLSSLELGDSALYFCASNKEGGVPGLVRYGYTFGSGTRLTVV.

V gene TRBV14 combines with J gene TRBJ1-6; D remains unclear. The CDR3 contains 15 residues. Trimming left V 2 bases short and J 7 bases short, with 12 bases between. CDR1 and CDR2 (germline): SGHDN, FVKESK. The CDR3 coding sequence is TGTGCCAGCAGCCAACTAAGGACTGAGAATTCACCCCTCCACTTT. As protein: CASSQLRTENSPLHF.

The chain couples TRBV5-6 to TRBJ1-6, with D perhaps matching TRBD1 (6 bases). The CDR3 is 13 residues long. Germline V gene lookup returns CDR1 SGHDT and CDR2 YYEEEE. V was pared by 3 bases and J by 15 bases, with 16 bases between. CDR3 sequence: CASSSRAGGLLHF. The CDR3 nucleotides read TGTGCCAGCAGCTCCCGGGCCGGGGGGCTCCTCCACTTT.

The chain combines TRBV7-3 with TRBJ2-3; no definite D call. From germline, CDR1 is SGHTA and CDR2 FQGTGA. V lost 2 bases to trimming and J lost 6 bases, with 6 bases between them. The CDR3 runs to 12 residues. CDR3 sequence: CASSLDGDTQYF. CDR3 coding DNA: TGTGCCAGCAGCTTAGACGGGGATACGCAGTATTTT.

The rearrangement joins TRBV4-3 to TRBJ2-3; 11 bases line up with TRBD2. This CDR3 comprises 16 residues. The V segment lost 3 bases and the J segment 1 base; nucleotides outside the gene matches: 3. Germline CDR1 LGHNA, CDR2 YSLEER. The CDR3 DNA is TGCGCCAGCAGCCAGACGGGACTAGCGGGCACAGATACGCAGTATTTT. Encoded protein: CASSQTGLAGTDTQYF.

The chain couples TRBV5-6 to TRBJ1-1; D is ambiguous. V lost 1 base and J 1 base, leaving 17 bases between the germline ends. This CDR3 spans 17 amino acids. Germline loops: CDR1 SGHDT, CDR2 YYEEEE. In nucleotides, the CDR3 is TGTGCCAGCAGCTTGAACCGGGTGGGTCCTAAGAACACTGAAGCTTTCTTT. Protein: CASSLNRVGPKNTEAFF.

This chain joins TRBV7-9 and TRBJ1-1; no definite D call. V was cut by 1 base and J by 1 base, with 4 bases left in between. The CDR3 has 13 amino acids. Per germline, CDR1 SEHNR and CDR2 FQNEAQ (reference sequence). This CDR3 is CASSLEQNTEAFF. DNA for the CDR3: TGTGCCAGCAGCTTAGAACAGAACACTGAAGCTTTCTTT.

The chain recombines TRBV7-9 with TRBJ2-2; 7 nucleotides line up with TRBD1. There are 14 residues in the CDR3. Germline V gene lookup returns CDR1 SEHNR and CDR2 FQNEAQ (reference sequence). The J segment lost 0 bases and the V segment lost 10 bases, leaving 5 bases of the junction unmatched. The CDR3 reads CATTGTANTGELFF. The CDR3 DNA reads TGTGCCACCACGGGGACAGCGAACACCGGGGAGCTGTTTTTT.

The chain combines TRBV5-1 with TRBJ2-1, with D possibly matching TRBD1 (5 bases). Trimming removed 4 bases at V and 3 bases at J, with 23 bases between. This CDR3 spans 18 amino acids. Germline CDR1 is SGHRS and CDR2 is YFSETQ. CDR3 bases: TGCGCCAGCAGCCCGGCAGGGCTCACCGAACTTTTCTACAATGAGCAGTTCTTC. Its protein is CASSPAGLTELFYNEQFF.

This chain connects TRBV9 to TRBJ1-6; unclear D gene. This CDR3 has 12 residues. The germline CDR1 and CDR2 sequences are SGDLS and YYNGEE. V lost 4 bases and J 6 bases, leaving 5 bases between the germline ends. As DNA, the CDR3 is TGTGCCAGCAGCCTCGGTAATTCACCCCTCCACTTT. It codes for CASSLGNSPLHF.

The CDR3 nucleotides are TGTGCCAGCAGCCAGACTCCGGAGGTCACCGGGGAGCTGTTTTTT. Its protein product is CASSQTPEVTGELFF. This rearrangement joins TRBV7-3 to TRBJ2-2, with D possibly TRBD2 on 5 matching bases. Germline CDR1 reads SGHTA; CDR2 reads FQGTGA. This CDR3 spans 15 amino acids. V shed 5 bases and J shed 4 bases, with 14 bases lying between them.

The chain has TRBV9 and TRBJ1-4; no definite D call. The CDR3 is 15 amino acids. Deletions cut 0 bases from V and 7 bases from J, with 13 bases between. The germline V gene encodes CDR1 SGDLS and CDR2 YYNGEE. The CDR3 sequence: CASSVARGSGEKLFF. CDR3 bases: TGTGCCAGCAGCGTAGCTAGAGGGAGCGGTGAAAAACTGTTTTTT.

The V call is TRBV4-2, the J call TRBJ1-5, with TRBD1 matching over 8 bases. The CDR3 loop spans 16 amino acids. Germline V lookup: CDR1 LGHNA, CDR2 YNFKEQ. J gave up 4 bases and V 0 bases, and 5 bases lay outside the gene matches. The CDR3 loop is CASSQEAGQGNQPQHF. In DNA form, the CDR3 reads TGTGCCAGCAGCCAAGAGGCCGGACAGGGTAATCAGCCCCAGCATTTT.